One and the same sample provided the 28 T cell receptor beta chains below, sequenced in a study of blood T cell repertoires in COVID-19. The table came from immunoSEQ multiplex PCR; TCRdb's copy has only in-frame clones and leaves some out. The sample includes roughly 70,000 clones, more than 75% of them seen just once. Sample: peripheral blood. The receptors were sampled from a man over 45 with active COVID-19.

The chain combines TRBV27 with TRBJ2-1; D remains ambiguous. Germline CDR1 reads MNHEY; CDR2 reads SMNVEV (reference sequence). The CDR3 contains 13 residues. Trimming removed 4 bases from V and 3 bases from J, with 7 bases in between. This CDR3 reads CASSSIIYNEQFF. CDR3 coding DNA: TGTGCCAGCAGTTCCATCATCTACAATGAGCAGTTCTTC.

This clone was counted once. The chain is built from TRBV7-2 and TRBJ2-7, with D perhaps TRBD2 (5 bases). The ends were cut back, 6 bases at V and 0 bases at J, with 18 bases in the middle. The CDR3 runs 16 residues. The V gene's germline CDR1 is SGHTA and CDR2 FQGNSA. CDR3 DNA sequence: TGTGCCAGCAGTCCTACTACGGGGTTCAGCTCCTACGAGCAGTACTTC. Translated, it gives CASSPTTGFSSYEQYF.

This clone came up a few times. The chain carries TRBV25-1 and TRBJ2-5; maybe TRBD1 (6 bases). Germline CDR1 and CDR2: MGHDK and SYGVNS. V was pared by 1 base and J by 10 bases, with 10 bases between. The CDR3 sequence is 12 residues long. CDR3 nucleotides: TGTGCCAGCAGTGAATTCAGGGGTGACCAGTACTTC. Its translation: CASSEFRGDQYF.

A single count supports this clone. The chain combines TRBV18 with TRBJ2-5, with 7 bases that match TRBD1. Germline assignment: CDR1 KGHSH and CDR2 LQKENI. This CDR3 comprises 14 residues. The V gene end was trimmed by 3 bases and the J gene end by 4 bases; junction bases not matched to a gene: 5. The CDR3: CASSPRTGTETQYF. CDR3 DNA sequence: TGTGCCAGCTCACCCCGGACAGGAACAGAGACCCAGTACTTC.

The chain is built from TRBV5-1 and TRBJ2-1; 9 bases align to TRBD2. The CDR3 length is 21 residues. Per the germline V gene, CDR1 is SGHRS and CDR2 is YFSETQ. J lost 0 bases, V lost 1 base, and 17 bases had no gene match. In DNA form, the CDR3 reads TGCGCCAGCAGCTTGAGGGCGACCGCGGGGGGGCGTTCTAGCTCCTACAATGAGCAGTTCTTC. It translates to CASSLRATAGGRSSSYNEQFF.

This chain joins TRBV2 and TRBJ2-7, with a weak D call TRBD1 (6 bases). CDR1 is SNHLY, CDR2 FYNNEI, per germline. The length of the CDR3 is 13 residues. Trimming removed 6 bases at V and 4 bases at J, with 13 bases between. The CDR3: CASSLQGWYEQYF. The DNA of the CDR3 is TGTGCCAGCAGCCTACAGGGTTGGTACGAGCAGTACTTC.

The CDR3 nucleotides read TGTGCCAGCAGCGAGGGACAGGGGGTGCAGCCCCAGCATTTT. Encoded protein: CASSEGQGVQPQHF. V is TRBV9 and J is TRBJ1-5; 11 nucleotides align to TRBD1. The germline V gene encodes CDR1 SGDLS and CDR2 YYNGEE. Trimming removed 3 bases from V and 7 bases from J; junction bases left unmatched: 3. The CDR3 totals 14 residues.

The chain is built from TRBV27 and TRBJ2-7, with 8 bases matching TRBD2. V was pared by 7 bases and J by 1 base, with 9 bases of the junction left unmatched. This CDR3 has 15 amino acids. The germline gives CDR1 MNHEY, CDR2 SMNVEV (reference sequence). This CDR3 reads CASKTGGGDSYEQYF. CDR3 in DNA: TGTGCCAGCAAGACCGGGGGGGGTGATTCCTACGAGCAGTACTTC.

The chain recombines TRBV6-1 with TRBJ1-2; 9 bases fit TRBD1. Germline loops: CDR1 MNHNS, CDR2 SASEGT. The length of the CDR3 is 14 residues. J lost 8 bases, V lost 1 base, and 5 bases had no gene match. The CDR3 protein is CASSEDRGLGGYTF. CDR3 DNA sequence: TGTGCCAGCAGTGAAGACAGGGGGCTGGGAGGCTACACCTTC.

CDR3: CASSVRQGNSYNEQFF. CDR3 DNA sequence: TGTGCCAGCAGCGTCCGACAGGGCAACTCCTACAATGAGCAGTTCTTC. The chain has TRBV9 and TRBJ2-1, with 7 bases matching TRBD1. Germline V gene lookup returns CDR1 SGDLS and CDR2 YYNGEE. This CDR3 is 16 amino acids long. V was pared by 2 bases and J by 0 bases, with 5 bases of the junction left unmatched. The whole variable domain, filled in from reference TRBV9 and TRBJ2-1, reads DSGVTQTPKHLITATGQRVTLRCSPRSGDLSVYWYQQSLDQGLQFLIQYYNGEERAKGNILERFSAQQFPDLHSELNLSSLELGDSALYFCASSVRQGNSYNEQFFGPGTRLTVL.

V and J are TRBV15 and TRBJ1-1; D unresolved. The V gene lost 0 bases and the J gene lost 2 bases, with 4 bases spanning the gap. CDR1 and CDR2 (germline): LNHNV, YYDKDF (reference sequence). The CDR3 extends over 13 amino acids. The CDR3 reads CATSRDFNTEAFF. Here the CDR3 DNA reads TGTGCCACCAGCAGAGACTTTAACACTGAAGCTTTCTTT.

This sequence joins TRBV6-6 and TRBJ2-1; tentatively, D is TRBD1 (5 bases). This CDR3 contains 14 residues. The V end lost 5 bases, the J end lost 5 bases, and 13 bases lay between the germline ends. Germline CDR1 MNHNY, CDR2 SVGAGI (reference sequence). CDR3: CASSDRLADNEQFF. The CDR3 nucleotides are TGTGCCAGCAGTGACAGACTCGCGGACAATGAGCAGTTCTTC.

This clone has only one observation. The J gene is TRBJ2-1, the V gene TRBV25-1; TRBD2 matches 7 bases. Per germline, CDR1 MGHDK and CDR2 SYGVNS. The CDR3 covers 14 residues. V was clipped by 9 bases and J by 10 bases; unmatched bases: 15. The CDR3 bases are TGTGCCAGTTCACCGGTGGGCGGGAGCCGGGAGCAGTTCTTC. Its protein product is CASSPVGGSREQFF.

The chain joins TRBV27 to TRBJ2-3, with TRBD2 matching over 10 bases. Trimming cost V 5 bases and J 5 bases; bases outside gene matches: 10. This CDR3 contains 16 residues. CDR1 is MNHEY and CDR2 is SMNVEV in the germline V gene (reference sequence). The chain's CDR3 is CASSKSNLAGVDTQYF. The CDR3 coding sequence is TGTGCCAGCAGTAAGTCGAATCTAGCGGGAGTAGATACGCAGTATTTT.

The chain is built from TRBV6-5 and TRBJ1-2; D not resolved. The CDR3 is 14 amino acids. Deletions cut 8 bases from V and 2 bases from J, with 15 bases between. CDR1 is MNHEY, CDR2 SVGAGI, per germline. The CDR3 here is CASQGGMRNYGYTF. The CDR3 region has the DNA TGTGCCAGCCAAGGAGGGATGCGAAACTATGGCTACACCTTC.

The chain joins TRBV4-3 to TRBJ2-3, with 9 bases aligning to TRBD2. J was trimmed by 4 bases and V by 4 bases; bases with no gene match: 6. Germline-derived CDR1 and CDR2 are LGHNA and YSLEER. This CDR3 spans 15 amino acids. The CDR3 region is CASSPRTSVADTQYF. In DNA, the CDR3 is TGCGCCAGCAGCCCGAGGACTAGCGTGGCAGATACGCAGTATTTT.

Points on this clone: This sample includes further DNA sequences coding for the same CDR3. This rearrangement joins TRBV18 to TRBJ2-7, with D unclear. V dropped 1 base and J dropped 1 base, with 2 bases sitting between them. Germline lookup yields CDR1 KGHSH and CDR2 LQKENI. This CDR3 has 12 amino acids. CDR3 loop: CASSPLSYEQYF. The DNA of the CDR3 is TGTGCCAGCTCACCACTATCCTACGAGCAGTACTTC.

V usage is TRBV5-4 and J usage is TRBJ2-5, with D uncertain. The V gene lost 0 bases and the J gene lost 4 bases, with 7 bases spanning the gap. Looked up from germline, CDR1 is SGHNT and CDR2 is YYREEE (reference sequence). This CDR3 has 13 amino acids. The CDR3 DNA follows: TGTGCCAGCAGCTTGGCCAATCCAGAGACCCAGTACTTC. Encoded protein: CASSLANPETQYF.

The chain couples TRBV5-1 to TRBJ2-5; no definite D call. V lost 0 bases and J 1 base, leaving 7 bases between the germline ends. Germline CDR1 reads SGHRS; CDR2 reads YFSETQ. This CDR3 has 14 amino acids. The CDR3 here is CASSLAPVQETQYF. The CDR3 nucleotides read TGCGCCAGCAGCTTGGCCCCGGTCCAAGAGACCCAGTACTTC.

CDR3 loop: CASSLAPATNEKLFF. The CDR3 nucleotides are TGCGCCAGCAGCTTGGCGCCAGCAACTAATGAAAAACTGTTTTTT. J is TRBJ1-4 and V is TRBV5-1, with D unresolved. This CDR3 is built from 15 residues. Germline V gives CDR1 SGHRS, CDR2 YFSETQ. Between the trimmed V and J ends, which lost 0 bases and 0 bases, there was a span of 6 bases.

The chain couples TRBV6-5 to TRBJ2-7; the D gene is possibly TRBD2 (6 bases). With 6 bases removed from V and 0 bases from J, the gap between germline ends came to 12 bases. In germline, CDR1 is MNHEY, CDR2 SVGAGI. This CDR3 contains 14 residues. This CDR3 reads CASRSGGTSYEQYF. In DNA form, the CDR3 reads TGTGCCAGCAGGTCCGGAGGGACCTCCTACGAGCAGTACTTC.

This chain connects TRBV19 to TRBJ2-1; 7 bases are a match to TRBD2. The CDR3 is made up of 13 amino acids. CDR1 and CDR2 (germline): LNHDA, SQIVND (reference sequence). V was clipped by 5 bases and J by 5 bases; unmatched bases: 3. The CDR3 region is CASSVGLNNEQFF. The CDR3 DNA is TGTGCCAGTAGTGTGGGACTAAACAATGAGCAGTTCTTC.

This chain links TRBV5-8 with TRBJ1-2, with 9 positions matching TRBD1. Germline CDR1 is SGHTS and CDR2 is YDEGEE. This CDR3 region has 15 residues. The ends lost 4 bases at V and 6 bases at J; junction bases unmatched: 10. The CDR3: CASSPWTGAKDGYTF. CDR3 bases: TGTGCCAGCAGCCCCTGGACAGGGGCCAAGGATGGCTACACCTTC. The full variable domain, completed using reference TRBV5-8 and TRBJ1-2, is EAGVTQSPTHLIKTRGQQATLRCSPISGHTSVYWYQQALGLGLQFLLWYDEGEERNRGNFPPRFSGRQFPNYSSELNVNALELEDSALYLCASSPWTGAKDGYTFGSGTRLTVV.

The chain uses TRBV24-1 and TRBJ2-1; no definite D call. The V and J ends lost 0 bases and 8 bases respectively, with 16 bases between them. The CDR3 has 16 amino acids. Germline CDR1 and CDR2: KGHDR and SFDVKD. The DNA for the CDR3 is TGTGCCACCAGTGATTTGGAGGCCCTGAGGAGAGATGAGCAGTTCTTC. Protein: CATSDLEALRRDEQFF.

The rearrangement uses TRBV2 and TRBJ2-5; D is possibly TRBD2 (5 bases). CDR3 length equals 13 residues. CDR1 is SNHLY, CDR2 FYNNEI, per germline. Deletions cut 9 bases from V and 5 bases from J, with 16 bases between. The chain's CDR3 is CASASGWGETQYF. The CDR3 DNA sequence: TGTGCCAGTGCGTCGGGATGGGGTGAGACCCAGTACTTC.

Concerning this clone itself: This specimen includes other DNA sequences encoding the same CDR3. This chain connects TRBV6-2 or TRBV6-3 to TRBJ1-5; D is possibly TRBD1 (5 bases). Germline loops: CDR1 MNHEY, CDR2 SVGEGT. Deletions cut 2 bases from V and 4 bases from J, with 9 bases between. This CDR3 is built from 14 residues. The CDR3 DNA reads as TGTGCCAGCAGTTACCCCGGGGGAAATCAGCCCCAGCATTTT. Protein product: CASSYPGGNQPQHF.

This sequence joins TRBV18 and TRBJ2-3, with 11 positions matching TRBD1. The V segment lost 5 bases and the J segment 4 bases; nucleotides outside the gene matches: 5. CDR1 and CDR2 from the germline V gene are KGHSH and LQKENI. The CDR3 consists of 15 residues. The CDR3 region has the DNA TGTGCCAGCTCAACCCGGACAGGGGGCTCAGATACGCAGTATTTT. It translates to CASSTRTGGSDTQYF.

The chain couples TRBV5-1 to TRBJ1-1; 7 nucleotides agree with TRBD1. Germline V lookup: CDR1 SGHRS, CDR2 YFSETQ. CDR3 length equals 14 residues. Losses at the gene ends were 4 bases for V and 2 bases for J; bases not matched to a gene: 5. Here the CDR3 reads CASSRGTANTEAFF. The CDR3 coding sequence is TGCGCCAGCAGCAGGGGGACAGCCAACACTGAAGCTTTCTTT.